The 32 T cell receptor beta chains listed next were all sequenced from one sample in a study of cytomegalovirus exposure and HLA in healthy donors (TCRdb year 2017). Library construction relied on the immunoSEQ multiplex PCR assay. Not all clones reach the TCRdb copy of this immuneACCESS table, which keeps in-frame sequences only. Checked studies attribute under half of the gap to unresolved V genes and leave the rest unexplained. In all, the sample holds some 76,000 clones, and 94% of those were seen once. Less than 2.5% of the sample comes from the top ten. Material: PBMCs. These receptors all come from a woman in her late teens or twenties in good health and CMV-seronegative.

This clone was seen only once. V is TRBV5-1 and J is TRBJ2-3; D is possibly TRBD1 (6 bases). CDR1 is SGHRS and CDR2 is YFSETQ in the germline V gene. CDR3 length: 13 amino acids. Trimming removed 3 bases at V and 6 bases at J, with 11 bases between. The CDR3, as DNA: TGCGCCAGCAGCTCACAGGGTTCGGATACGCAGTATTTT. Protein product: CASSSQGSDTQYF. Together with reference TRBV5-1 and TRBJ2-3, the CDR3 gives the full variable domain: KAGVTQTPRYLIKTRGQQVTLSCSPISGHRSVSWYQQTPGQGLQFLFEYFSETQRNKGNFPGRFSGRQFSNSRSEMNVSTLELGDSALYLCASSSQGSDTQYFGPGTRLTVL.

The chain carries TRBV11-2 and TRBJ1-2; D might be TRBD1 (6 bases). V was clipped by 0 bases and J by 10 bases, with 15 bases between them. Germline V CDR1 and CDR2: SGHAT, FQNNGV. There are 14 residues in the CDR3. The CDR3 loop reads CASSLESRGASYTF. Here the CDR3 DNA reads TGTGCCAGCAGCTTAGAGAGCCGGGGGGCGTCCTACACCTTC.

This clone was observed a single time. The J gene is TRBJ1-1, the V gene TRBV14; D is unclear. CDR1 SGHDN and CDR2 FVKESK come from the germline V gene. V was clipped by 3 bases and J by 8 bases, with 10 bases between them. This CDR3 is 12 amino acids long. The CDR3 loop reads CASSHRALEAFF. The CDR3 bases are TGTGCCAGCAGCCACCGAGCCCTGGAAGCTTTCTTT.

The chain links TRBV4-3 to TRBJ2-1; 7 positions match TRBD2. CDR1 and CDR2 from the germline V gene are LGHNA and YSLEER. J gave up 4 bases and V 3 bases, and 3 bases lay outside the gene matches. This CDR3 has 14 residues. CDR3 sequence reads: CASSQRGGYNEQFF. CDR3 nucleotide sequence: TGCGCCAGCAGCCAGAGGGGAGGGTACAATGAGCAGTTCTTC.

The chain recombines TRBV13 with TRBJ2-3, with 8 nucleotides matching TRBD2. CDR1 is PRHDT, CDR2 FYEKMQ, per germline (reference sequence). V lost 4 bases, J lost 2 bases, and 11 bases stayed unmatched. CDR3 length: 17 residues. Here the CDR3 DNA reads TGTGCCAGCAGCTCTCGACCCGGGGGGGCCCACACAGATACGCAGTATTTT. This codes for CASSSRPGGAHTDTQYF. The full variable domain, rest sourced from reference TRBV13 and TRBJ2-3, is AAGVIQSPRHLIKEKRETATLKCYPIPRHDTVYWYQQGPGQDPQFLISFYEKMQSDKGSIPDRFSAQQFSDYHSELNMSSLELGDSALYFCASSSRPGGAHTDTQYFGPGTRLTVL.

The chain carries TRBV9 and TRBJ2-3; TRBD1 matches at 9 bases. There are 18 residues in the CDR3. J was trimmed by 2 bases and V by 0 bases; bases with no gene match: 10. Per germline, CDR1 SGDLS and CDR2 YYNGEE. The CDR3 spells CASSVAFGTGFPTDTQYF. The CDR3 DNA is TGTGCCAGCAGCGTAGCTTTTGGGACAGGGTTTCCCACAGATACGCAGTATTTT. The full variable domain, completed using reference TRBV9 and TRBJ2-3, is DSGVTQTPKHLITATGQRVTLRCSPRSGDLSVYWYQQSLDQGLQFLIQYYNGEERAKGNILERFSAQQFPDLHSELNLSSLELGDSALYFCASSVAFGTGFPTDTQYFGPGTRLTVL.

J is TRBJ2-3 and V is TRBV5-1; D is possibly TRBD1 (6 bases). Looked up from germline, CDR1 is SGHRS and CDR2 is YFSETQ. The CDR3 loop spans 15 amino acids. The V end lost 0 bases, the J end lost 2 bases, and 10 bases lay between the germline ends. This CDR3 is CASSLEGHNTDTQYF. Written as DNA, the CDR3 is TGCGCCAGCAGCTTGGAGGGACACAACACAGATACGCAGTATTTT.

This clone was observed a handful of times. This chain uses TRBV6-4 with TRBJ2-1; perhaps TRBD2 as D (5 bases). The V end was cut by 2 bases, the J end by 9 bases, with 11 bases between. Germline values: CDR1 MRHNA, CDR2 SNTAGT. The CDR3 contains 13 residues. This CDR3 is CASSDGGSGEQFF. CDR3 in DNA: TGTGCCAGCAGTGACGGTGGCAGCGGTGAGCAGTTCTTC.

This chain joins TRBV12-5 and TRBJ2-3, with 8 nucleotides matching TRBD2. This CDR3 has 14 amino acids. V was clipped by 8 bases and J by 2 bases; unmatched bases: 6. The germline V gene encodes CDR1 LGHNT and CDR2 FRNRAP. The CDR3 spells CASCAGGLTDTQYF. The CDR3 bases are TGTGCTAGTTGCGCGGGGGGACTCACAGATACGCAGTATTTT.

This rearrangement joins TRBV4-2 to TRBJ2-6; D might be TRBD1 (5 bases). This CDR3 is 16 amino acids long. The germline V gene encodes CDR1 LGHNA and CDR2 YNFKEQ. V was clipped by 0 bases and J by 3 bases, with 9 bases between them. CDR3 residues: CASSQDRDSGANVLTF. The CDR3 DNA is TGTGCCAGCAGCCAAGACAGGGATAGTGGGGCCAACGTCCTGACTTTC.

CDR3 loop: CASTTSGRDAGELFF. The DNA of the CDR3 is TGTGCCAGTACCACTAGCGGGAGGGATGCCGGGGAGCTGTTTTTT. The rearrangement uses TRBV19 and TRBJ2-2; 13 bases agree with TRBD2. V was clipped by 7 bases and J by 6 bases; unmatched bases: 5. Germline V gene data show CDR1 as LNHDA and CDR2 as SQIVND (reference sequence). The CDR3 is 15 residues long.

The DNA for the CDR3 is TGTGCCAGCAGGCGACAAGACACCTACGAGCAGTACTTC. Translating gives CASRRQDTYEQYF. The V call is TRBV28, the J call TRBJ2-7; D unresolved. Germline CDR1 MDHEN, CDR2 SYDVKM. The CDR3 contains 13 residues. V lost 6 bases, J lost 2 bases, and 11 bases lay in between.

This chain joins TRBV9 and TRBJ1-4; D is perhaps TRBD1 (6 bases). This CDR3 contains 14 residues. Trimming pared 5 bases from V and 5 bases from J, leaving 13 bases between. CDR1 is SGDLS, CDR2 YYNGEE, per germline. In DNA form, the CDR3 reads TGTGCCAGCAGACCCGACGACAGGAATGAAAAACTGTTTTTT. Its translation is CASRPDDRNEKLFF.

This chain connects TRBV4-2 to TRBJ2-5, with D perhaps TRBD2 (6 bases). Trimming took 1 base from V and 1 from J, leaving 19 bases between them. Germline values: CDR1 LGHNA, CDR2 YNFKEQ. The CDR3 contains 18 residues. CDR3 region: CASSQVGLRERAQETQYF. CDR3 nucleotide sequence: TGTGCCAGCAGCCAAGTAGGCCTTCGAGAGCGGGCCCAAGAGACCCAGTACTTC.

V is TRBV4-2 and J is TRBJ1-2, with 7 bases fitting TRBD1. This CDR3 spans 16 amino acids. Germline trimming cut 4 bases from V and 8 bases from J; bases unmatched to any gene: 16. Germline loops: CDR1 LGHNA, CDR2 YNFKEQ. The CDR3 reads CASSPTIDRAGEGYTF. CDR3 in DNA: TGTGCCAGCAGCCCGACAATCGACAGGGCCGGTGAAGGCTACACCTTC.

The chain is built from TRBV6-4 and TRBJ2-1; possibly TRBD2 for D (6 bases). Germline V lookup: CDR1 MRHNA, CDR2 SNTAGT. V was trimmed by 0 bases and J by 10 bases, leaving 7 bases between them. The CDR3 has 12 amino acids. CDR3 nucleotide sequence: TGTGCCAGCAGTGACTCGGGGGGAGAGCAGTTCTTC. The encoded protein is CASSDSGGEQFF.

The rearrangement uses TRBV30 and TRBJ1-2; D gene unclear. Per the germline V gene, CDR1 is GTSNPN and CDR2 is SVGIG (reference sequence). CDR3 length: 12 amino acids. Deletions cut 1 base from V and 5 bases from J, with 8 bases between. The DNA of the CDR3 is TGTGCCTGGAGTGACTCTGCTTATGGCTACACCTTC. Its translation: CAWSDSAYGYTF.

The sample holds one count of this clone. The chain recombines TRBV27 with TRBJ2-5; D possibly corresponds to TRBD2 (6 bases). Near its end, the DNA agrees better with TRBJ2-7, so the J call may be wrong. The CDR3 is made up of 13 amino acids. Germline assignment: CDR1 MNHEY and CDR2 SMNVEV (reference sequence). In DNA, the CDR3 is TGTGCCAGCGCGGGACTGTACACCTACGAGCAGTACTTC. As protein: CASAGLYTYEQYF.

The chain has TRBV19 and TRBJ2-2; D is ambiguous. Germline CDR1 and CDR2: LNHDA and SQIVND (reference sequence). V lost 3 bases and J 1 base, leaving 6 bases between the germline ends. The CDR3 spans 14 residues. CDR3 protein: CASSITVNTGELFF. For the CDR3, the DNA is TGTGCCAGTAGTATTACAGTGAACACCGGGGAGCTGTTTTTT. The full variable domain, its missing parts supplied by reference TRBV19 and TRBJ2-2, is DGGITQSPKYLFRKEGQNVTLSCEQNLNHDAMYWYRQDPGQGLRLIYYSQIVNDFQKGDIAEGYSVSREKKESFPLTVTSAQKNPTAFYLCASSITVNTGELFFGEGSRLTVL.

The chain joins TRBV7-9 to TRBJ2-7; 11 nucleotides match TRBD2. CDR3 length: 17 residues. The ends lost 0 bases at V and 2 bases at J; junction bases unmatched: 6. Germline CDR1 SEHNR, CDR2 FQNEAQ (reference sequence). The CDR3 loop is CASSLASLAGGTYEQYF. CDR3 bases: TGTGCCAGCAGCTTAGCTTCCCTAGCGGGAGGTACCTACGAGCAGTACTTC.

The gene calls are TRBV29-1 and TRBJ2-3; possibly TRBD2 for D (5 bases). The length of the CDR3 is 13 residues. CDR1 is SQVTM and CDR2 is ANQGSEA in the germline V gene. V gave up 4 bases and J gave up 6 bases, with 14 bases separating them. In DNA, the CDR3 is TGCAGCGTTGTCCTAGCTCTAATGGATACGCAGTATTTT. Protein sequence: CSVVLALMDTQYF.

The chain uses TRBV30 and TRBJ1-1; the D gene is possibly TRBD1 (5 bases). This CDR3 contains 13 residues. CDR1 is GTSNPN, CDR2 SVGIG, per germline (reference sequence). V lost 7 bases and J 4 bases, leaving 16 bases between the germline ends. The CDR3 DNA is TGTGCCTCATCGTCTCTCGGGGGCACTGAAGCTTTCTTT. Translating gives CASSSLGGTEAFF.

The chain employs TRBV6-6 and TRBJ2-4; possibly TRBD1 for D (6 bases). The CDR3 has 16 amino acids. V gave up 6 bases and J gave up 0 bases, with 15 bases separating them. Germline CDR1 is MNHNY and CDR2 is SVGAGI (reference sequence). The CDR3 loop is CASRQGRILAKNIQYF. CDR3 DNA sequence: TGTGCCAGCAGACAGGGACGGATACTAGCCAAAAACATTCAGTACTTC.

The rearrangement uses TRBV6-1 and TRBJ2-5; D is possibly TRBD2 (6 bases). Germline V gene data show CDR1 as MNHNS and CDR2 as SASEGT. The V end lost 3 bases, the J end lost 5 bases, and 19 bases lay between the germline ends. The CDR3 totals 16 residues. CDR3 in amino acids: CASSDPSAGVEETQYF. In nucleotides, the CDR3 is TGTGCCAGCAGTGATCCTAGCGCGGGTGTGGAGGAGACCCAGTACTTC.

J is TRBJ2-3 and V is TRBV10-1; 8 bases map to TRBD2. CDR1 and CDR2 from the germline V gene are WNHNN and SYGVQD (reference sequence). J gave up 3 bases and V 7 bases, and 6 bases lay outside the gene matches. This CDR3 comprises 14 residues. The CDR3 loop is CASICLAGTDTQYF. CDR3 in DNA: TGCGCCAGCATTTGTCTAGCGGGTACAGATACGCAGTATTTT.

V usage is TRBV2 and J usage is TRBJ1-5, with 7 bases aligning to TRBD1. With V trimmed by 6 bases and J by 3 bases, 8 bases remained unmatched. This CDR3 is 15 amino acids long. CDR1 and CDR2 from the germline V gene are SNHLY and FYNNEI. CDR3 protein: CASRVGQSLNQPQHF. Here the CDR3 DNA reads TGTGCCAGCAGAGTGGGACAGTCCCTCAATCAGCCCCAGCATTTT.

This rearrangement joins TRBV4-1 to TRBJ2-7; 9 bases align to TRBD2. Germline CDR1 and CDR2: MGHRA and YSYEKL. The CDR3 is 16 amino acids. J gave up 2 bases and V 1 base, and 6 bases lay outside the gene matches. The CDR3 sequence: CASSQGRASGAYEQYF. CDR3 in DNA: TGCGCCAGCAGCCAAGGCAGGGCTAGCGGGGCCTACGAGCAGTACTTC.

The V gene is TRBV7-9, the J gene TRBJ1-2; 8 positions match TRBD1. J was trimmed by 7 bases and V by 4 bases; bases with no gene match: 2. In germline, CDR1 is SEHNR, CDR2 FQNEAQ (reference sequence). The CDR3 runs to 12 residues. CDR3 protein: CASSWTGPGYTF. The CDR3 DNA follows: TGTGCCAGCAGCTGGACAGGGCCTGGCTACACCTTC.

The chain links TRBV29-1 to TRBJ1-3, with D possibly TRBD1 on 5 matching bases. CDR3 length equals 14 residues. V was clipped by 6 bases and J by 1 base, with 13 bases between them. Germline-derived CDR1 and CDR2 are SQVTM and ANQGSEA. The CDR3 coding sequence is TGCAGCGTCGCGGGGCGAGAGTCTGGAAACACCATATATTTT. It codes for CSVAGRESGNTIYF. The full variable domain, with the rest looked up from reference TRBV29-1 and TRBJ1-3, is SAVISQKPSRDICQRGTSLTIQCQVDSQVTMMFWYRQQPGQSLTLIATANQGSEATYESGFVIDKFPISRPNLTFSTLTVSNMSPEDSSIYLCSVAGRESGNTIYFGEGSWLTVV.

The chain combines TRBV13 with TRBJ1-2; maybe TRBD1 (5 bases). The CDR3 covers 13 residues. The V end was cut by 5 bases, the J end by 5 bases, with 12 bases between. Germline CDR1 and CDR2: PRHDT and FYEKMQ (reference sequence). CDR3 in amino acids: CASSPGRGYGYTF. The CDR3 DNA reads TGTGCCAGCAGCCCCGGCCGGGGGTATGGCTACACCTTC.

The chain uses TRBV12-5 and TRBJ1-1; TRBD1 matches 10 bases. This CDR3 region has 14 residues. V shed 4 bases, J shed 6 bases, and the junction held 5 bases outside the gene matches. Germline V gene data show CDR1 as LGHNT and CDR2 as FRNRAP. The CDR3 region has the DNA TGTGCTAGTGGTTCCCCGGGACAGGGGCCTGAAGCTTTCTTT. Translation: CASGSPGQGPEAFF.

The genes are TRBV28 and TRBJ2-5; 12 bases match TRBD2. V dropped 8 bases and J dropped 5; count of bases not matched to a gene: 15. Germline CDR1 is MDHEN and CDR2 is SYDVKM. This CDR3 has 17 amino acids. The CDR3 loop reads CASGALGLAGKRETQYF. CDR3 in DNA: TGTGCCAGCGGTGCGCTCGGACTAGCGGGAAAGCGGGAGACCCAGTACTTC.